Shown below are 10 T cell receptor beta chains from a single sample sequenced in a study of CD8+CD57+ T cells in acquired aplastic anemia listed by TCRdb under 2018. TCRdb lists the instrument as Illumina HiSeq 2000. Genomic DNA served as template for TCR beta VDJ combination and CDR3 sequence profiling. TCRdb's own reprocessing of the public reads used fastp at Q25 and MiXCR and kept productive beta chains. Rows matching on CDR3 protein sequence are summarized as one entry with the most common DNA and genes. The sample contains approximately 130,000 distinct CDR3 sequences, 40% to 45% of them found a single time. The top ten clones comprise 8% to 9.5% of the sample. Sequenced material: sorted CD4+, CD8+, or CD8+CD57+ T cells (not recorded which) from PBMCs. The receptor set was obtained from a human donor in good health, serving as a control.

This clonotype was recorded at least ten times. V is TRBV25-1 and J is TRBJ2-7, with TRBD2 matching 11 bases. V lost 2 bases and J lost 5; bases outside the gene matches: 8. The CDR3 has 16 amino acids. Germline CDR1 and CDR2: MGHDK and SYGVNS. CDR3 sequence: CASSERSGGARNEQYF. Here the CDR3 DNA reads TGTGCCAGCAGTGAACGTAGCGGGGGGGCCAGGAACGAGCAGTACTTC.

This clonotype was recorded at least ten times. CDR3 loop: CASSLTGSAYEQYF. As DNA, the CDR3 is TGTGCCAGCAGCTTAACGGGGTCCGCCTACGAGCAGTACTTC. J is TRBJ2-7 and V is TRBV7-8; D perhaps matches TRBD2 (5 bases). V lost 2 bases, J lost 2 bases, and 10 bases lay in between. Germline CDR1 SGHVS, CDR2 FQNEAQ. This CDR3 contains 14 residues.

Details on this clonotype: Given a much more abundant clone one base away, this may be a read error. The chain recombines TRBV7-9 with TRBJ1-3; TRBD1 matches 8 bases. The CDR3 loop spans 21 amino acids. With 5 bases clipped from V and 0 bases from J, the junction kept 21 bases outside the gene matches. Germline values: CDR1 SEHNR, CDR2 FQNEAQ (reference sequence). The CDR3 DNA reads TGTGCCAGCAGCGCTTCGCTAACAGGGGGGGGAGGACCGAGCTCTGGAAACACCATATATTTT. Its protein is CASSASLTGGGGPSSGNTIYF.

The count of this clonotype is one. The rearrangement joins TRBV2 to TRBJ2-3; D ambiguous. Trimming removed 7 bases from V and 3 bases from J, with 14 bases in between. The CDR3 totals 14 residues. CDR1 and CDR2 from the germline V gene are SNHLY and FYNNEI. The CDR3 reads CASTNAGWTDTQYF. CDR3 sequence (DNA): TGTGCCAGCACTAACGCAGGATGGACAGATACGCAGTATTTT.

This clonotype was detected ten times or more. V is TRBV6-6 and J is TRBJ1-1; the D is unclear. This CDR3 is 12 amino acids long. Trimming cost V 3 bases and J 4 bases, with 6 bases left between them. Germline loops: CDR1 MNHNY, CDR2 SVGAGI (reference sequence). The CDR3 DNA reads as TGTGCCAGCAGTTATGGGATCACTGAAGCTTTCTTT. Its translation: CASSYGITEAFF.

The gene calls are TRBV19 and TRBJ1-1; TRBD1 agrees at 8 bases. The length of the CDR3 is 15 residues. Germline loops: CDR1 LNHDA, CDR2 SQIVND (reference sequence). The junction had 10 bases not matched to a gene; V was cut back by 7 bases and J by 3 bases. DNA for the CDR3: TGTGCCAGTATGGCGGGACAGGTAATTGACACTGAAGCTTTCTTT. Translated: CASMAGQVIDTEAFF.

The chain couples TRBV15 to TRBJ1-2, with 9 bases lining up with TRBD1. J gave up 7 bases and V 1 base, and 10 bases lay outside the gene matches. CDR1 is LNHNV, CDR2 YYDKDF, per germline (reference sequence). The CDR3 sequence is 16 residues long. DNA of the CDR3: TGTGCCACCAGCAGAGGCGGGGGACAGGGAATCGGTGGCTACACCTTC. Translated: CATSRGGGQGIGGYTF.

Worth noting for this clonotype: A clone one base away is much larger, so this may be a read error. The chain carries TRBV15 and TRBJ2-6; possibly TRBD2 for D (5 bases). The length of the CDR3 is 14 residues. Germline assignment: CDR1 LNHNV and CDR2 YYDKDF (reference sequence). With 5 bases removed from V and 1 base from J, the gap between germline ends came to 6 bases. As DNA, the CDR3 is TGTGCCACCAGCTCGGGGTCTGGGGCCAACGTCCTGACTTTC. It is translated as CATSSGSGANVLTF.

Notes on this clonotype: A much larger clone is a single base away; this may be a read error. The chain recombines TRBV3-1 with TRBJ1-4; D is perhaps TRBD1 (5 bases). The CDR3 length is 13 residues. The V gene's germline CDR1 is LGHDT and CDR2 YNNKEL (reference sequence). The CDR3 is CAGSPRGGRGLFF. The CDR3 DNA is TGTGCCGGCAGCCCCCGGGGGGGACGTGGACTGTTTTTT.

J is TRBJ2-1 and V is TRBV4-2; 8 nucleotides align to TRBD2. The germline V gene has CDR1 LGHNA and CDR2 YNFKEQ. CDR3 length equals 15 residues. The junction had 10 bases not matched to a gene; V was cut back by 4 bases and J by 8 bases. CDR3 bases: TGTGCCAGCAGCCCGAAAGCGGGAGCTAACCATGAGCAGTTCTTC. Its translation: CASSPKAGANHEQFF.